Sequencing of this TCR beta chain was carried out in a study of blood T cells in healthy people across ages. Study results and caveats: Age advanced and TCR beta diversity per million T cells fell, roughly linearly.

This clonotype came up once. Antigen specificity is unknown. Together with a sample-barcoded 5' primer, a J-beta primer mix was included in a second PCR lasting about 7 to 11 cycles. TCRdb reprocessed the 5' RACE reads with MiXCR, giving one entry per CDR3 protein. The sample contains about 730,000 distinct CDR3 sequences, around 40% of which appear only once. Isolation per sample recovered at least 7 million PBMCs. V lost 11 bases, J lost 1 base, and 12 bases lay in between. This CDR3 region has 12 residues. Germline values: CDR1 SNHLY, CDR2 FYNNEI. The sequencing input was blood. The TCR originated in a woman between 55 and 75 years old in good health. This sequence joins TRBV2 and TRBJ2-7, with D tentatively TRBD2 (6 bases). In DNA, the CDR3 is TGTGCCGAGGGGCGGGAATCCTACGAGCAGTACTTC. Residues: CAEGRESYEQYF.